A selection of T cell receptor beta chains follows, all from one sample in a study of Graves' ophthalmopathy and Graves' hyperthyroidism. TCRdb re-called the multiplex PCR reads with MiXCR, one entry per CDR3 protein. This table holds roughly 500,000 distinct CDR3 sequences, approximately 15% found once. The sequenced sample consisted of blood. These receptors were taken from a woman aged 25 to 39 with Graves' ophthalmopathy. CDR3s include the opening cysteine and the closing phenylalanine or tryptophan. Fields, in order: CDR3 length, D gene, J gene, clone size, V gene, CDR3 protein, CDR3 DNA. The D gene is left open where the match is weak. Clone sizes are given selectively: once, few, many, or a class where the clone is expanded.

cdr3_length: 14; d_call: NA; j_call: TRBJ1-2; clone_size: many; v_call: TRBV15; cdr3_aa: CATSRVAAVYGYTF; cdr3_nt: TGTGCCACCAGCAGAGTGGCGGCAGTCTATGGCTACACCTTC
cdr3_length: 14; d_call: TRBD2; j_call: TRBJ2-5; clone_size: many; v_call: TRBV30; cdr3_aa: CAWSAGLAGETQYF; cdr3_nt: TGTGCCTGGAGTGCTGGACTAGCGGGAGAGACCCAGTACTTC
cdr3_length: 14; d_call: TRBD1; j_call: TRBJ2-7; clone_size: many; v_call: TRBV6-1; cdr3_aa: CASSEWDRDHEQYF; cdr3_nt: TGTGCCAGCAGTGAATGGGACAGGGACCACGAGCAGTACTTC
cdr3_length: 14; d_call: TRBD1; j_call: TRBJ1-2; clone_size: many; v_call: TRBV20-1; cdr3_aa: CSAPAGGGIYGYTF; cdr3_nt: TGCAGTGCGCCTGCAGGGGGCGGAATCTATGGCTACACCTTC
cdr3_length: 14; d_call: NA; j_call: TRBJ2-7; clone_size: many; v_call: TRBV3-1; cdr3_aa: CASSQDGWSSEQYF; cdr3_nt: TGTGCCAGCAGCCAAGATGGATGGAGCTCCGAGCAGTACTTC
cdr3_length: 15; d_call: TRBD1; j_call: TRBJ1-2; clone_size: NA; v_call: TRBV25-1; cdr3_aa: CASSEFRTGFYGYTF; cdr3_nt: TGTGCCAGCAGTGAATTCAGGACAGGGTTCTATGGCTACACCTTC
cdr3_length: 14; d_call: NA; j_call: TRBJ1-1; clone_size: many; v_call: TRBV27; cdr3_aa: CASSKAQLNTEAFF; cdr3_nt: TGTGCCAGCAGTAAAGCGCAGCTGAACACTGAGGCTTTCTTT
cdr3_length: 18; d_call: NA; j_call: TRBJ2-4; clone_size: few; v_call: TRBV12-3/TRBV12-4; cdr3_aa: CASSSEGDRTLAKNIQYF; cdr3_nt: TGTGCCAGCAGCTCTGAGGGCGACAGAACACTAGCCAAAAACATTCAGTACTTC
cdr3_length: 15; d_call: TRBD2; j_call: TRBJ2-7; clone_size: many; v_call: TRBV13; cdr3_aa: CASRDTSVISYEQYF; cdr3_nt: TGTGCCAGCAGGGACACTAGCGTCATATCCTACGAGCAGTACTTC
cdr3_length: 15; d_call: NA; j_call: TRBJ2-5; clone_size: NA; v_call: TRBV5-1; cdr3_aa: CASSWGLTLGETQYF; cdr3_nt: TGCGCCAGCAGCTGGGGTTTGACCCTGGGAGAGACCCAGTACTTC
cdr3_length: 15; d_call: TRBD1; j_call: TRBJ1-6; clone_size: NA; v_call: TRBV9; cdr3_aa: CASSARTGMHSPLHF; cdr3_nt: TGTGCCAGCAGCGCCCGGACAGGGATGCATTCACCCCTCCACTTT
cdr3_length: 15; d_call: TRBD1; j_call: TRBJ1-2; clone_size: many; v_call: TRBV6-5; cdr3_aa: CASSLGQGLNYGYTF; cdr3_nt: TGTGCCAGCAGTCTTGGACAGGGCCTGAACTATGGCTACACCTTC
cdr3_length: 14; d_call: NA; j_call: TRBJ1-5; clone_size: many; v_call: TRBV4-2; cdr3_aa: CASSQDLGNQPQHF; cdr3_nt: TGTGCCAGCAGCCAAGATTTAGGCAATCAGCCCCAGCATTTT
cdr3_length: 14; d_call: TRBD1; j_call: TRBJ2-5; clone_size: few; v_call: TRBV30; cdr3_aa: CAWSVSRGRETQYF; cdr3_nt: TGTGCCTGGAGTGTAAGCAGGGGGAGAGAGACCCAGTACTTC
cdr3_length: 13; d_call: TRBD2; j_call: TRBJ2-7; clone_size: many; v_call: TRBV12-3/TRBV12-4; cdr3_aa: CARLGREGHEQYF; cdr3_nt: TGTGCCAGGTTGGGGCGGGAGGGCCACGAGCAGTACTTC
cdr3_length: 13; d_call: NA; j_call: TRBJ2-3; clone_size: many; v_call: TRBV6-1; cdr3_aa: CASTEDTADTQYF; cdr3_nt: TGTGCCAGCACCGAAGATACGGCAGATACGCAGTATTTT
cdr3_length: 16; d_call: NA; j_call: TRBJ2-7; clone_size: many; v_call: TRBV20-1; cdr3_aa: CSARGLIGVQPYEQYF; cdr3_nt: TGCAGTGCTAGAGGCCTGATCGGAGTTCAGCCCTACGAGCAGTACTTC
cdr3_length: 11; d_call: NA; j_call: TRBJ1-3; clone_size: many; v_call: TRBV24-1; cdr3_aa: CATSQGNTIYF; cdr3_nt: TGTGCCACCAGTCAAGGAAACACCATATATTTT
cdr3_length: 16; d_call: NA; j_call: TRBJ2-2; clone_size: many; v_call: TRBV20-1; cdr3_aa: CSAPRWRQGGAGELFF; cdr3_nt: TGCAGTGCTCCTAGATGGAGACAGGGAGGGGCCGGGGAGCTGTTTTTT
cdr3_length: 16; d_call: NA; j_call: TRBJ2-2; clone_size: NA; v_call: TRBV18; cdr3_aa: CASSPYLGARAGELFF; cdr3_nt: TGTGCCAGCTCACCGTACTTGGGGGCGCGTGCCGGGGAGCTGTTTTTT
cdr3_length: 16; d_call: NA; j_call: TRBJ1-1; clone_size: many; v_call: TRBV11-1; cdr3_aa: CASSFGFNRVNTEAFF; cdr3_nt: TGTGCCAGCAGCTTTGGCTTTAACAGGGTGAACACTGAAGCTTTCTTT
cdr3_length: 14; d_call: NA; j_call: TRBJ1-6; clone_size: many; v_call: TRBV20-1; cdr3_aa: CSARDPATNSPLHF; cdr3_nt: TGCAGTGCTAGAGATCCGGCTACCAATTCACCCCTCCACTTT
cdr3_length: 12; d_call: NA; j_call: TRBJ1-5; clone_size: many; v_call: TRBV28; cdr3_aa: CASSLLGQPQHF; cdr3_nt: TGTGCCAGCAGTTTATTGGGTCAGCCCCAGCATTTT
cdr3_length: 18; d_call: TRBD1; j_call: TRBJ1-5; clone_size: once; v_call: TRBV12-3/TRBV12-4; cdr3_aa: CASSLRAGQRNSNQPQHF; cdr3_nt: TGTGCCAGCAGTTTAAGGGCGGGACAGAGGAATAGCAATCAGCCCCAGCATTTT
cdr3_length: 12; d_call: NA; j_call: TRBJ2-2; clone_size: many; v_call: TRBV5-6; cdr3_aa: CASSLAVGELFF; cdr3_nt: TGTGCCAGCAGCTTGGCCGTCGGGGAGCTGTTTTTT
cdr3_length: 18; d_call: TRBD2; j_call: TRBJ2-5; clone_size: few; v_call: TRBV27; cdr3_aa: CASTLELAGGPREETQYF; cdr3_nt: TGTGCCAGCACCCTTGAACTAGCGGGAGGGCCCCGTGAAGAGACCCAGTACTTC
cdr3_length: 15; d_call: NA; j_call: TRBJ2-7; clone_size: few; v_call: TRBV7-2; cdr3_aa: CASSFLWDISYEQYF; cdr3_nt: TGTGCCAGCAGCTTTTTGTGGGACATCTCCTACGAGCAGTACTTC
cdr3_length: 14; d_call: TRBD2; j_call: TRBJ2-7; clone_size: many; v_call: TRBV7-9; cdr3_aa: CASSLLAGGREQYF; cdr3_nt: TGTGCCAGCAGCTTACTAGCGGGAGGCCGGGAGCAGTACTTC
cdr3_length: 15; d_call: NA; j_call: TRBJ1-6; clone_size: many; v_call: TRBV27; cdr3_aa: CASSPQGSHNSPLHF; cdr3_nt: TGTGCCAGCAGTCCCCAGGGTTCCCATAATTCACCCCTCCACTTT
cdr3_length: 15; d_call: TRBD1; j_call: TRBJ1-2; clone_size: many; v_call: TRBV30; cdr3_aa: CAWSVLRDSTDGYTF; cdr3_nt: TGTGCCTGGAGTGTACTGAGGGACAGTACGGATGGCTACACCTTC
cdr3_length: 13; d_call: TRBD1; j_call: TRBJ2-7; clone_size: many; v_call: TRBV2; cdr3_aa: CAGKDRGLREQYF; cdr3_nt: TGTGCCGGGAAGGACAGGGGGCTACGGGAGCAGTACTTC
cdr3_length: 12; d_call: NA; j_call: TRBJ1-3; clone_size: many; v_call: TRBV5-1; cdr3_aa: CASQPTRNTIYF; cdr3_nt: TGCGCCAGCCAACCGACAAGAAACACCATATATTTT
cdr3_length: 14; d_call: TRBD2; j_call: TRBJ2-1; clone_size: many; v_call: TRBV28; cdr3_aa: CASSFRAGVDEQFF; cdr3_nt: TGTGCCAGCAGTTTTCGGGCGGGAGTGGATGAGCAGTTCTTC
cdr3_length: 14; d_call: TRBD1; j_call: TRBJ2-7; clone_size: many; v_call: TRBV19; cdr3_aa: CASSIRQGTYEQYF; cdr3_nt: TGTGCCAGTAGTATAAGACAGGGCACCTACGAGCAGTACTTC
cdr3_length: 15; d_call: NA; j_call: TRBJ2-7; clone_size: many; v_call: TRBV5-1; cdr3_aa: CASSLQGLRTYEQYF; cdr3_nt: TGCGCCAGCAGCTTGCAAGGGCTAAGGACCTACGAGCAGTACTTC
cdr3_length: 12; d_call: NA; j_call: TRBJ2-5; clone_size: many; v_call: TRBV7-3; cdr3_aa: CASSLIMGTQYF; cdr3_nt: TGTGCCAGCAGCTTAATAATGGGGACCCAGTACTTC
cdr3_length: 12; d_call: NA; j_call: TRBJ2-7; clone_size: NA; v_call: TRBV11-2; cdr3_aa: CASSKVDIEQYF; cdr3_nt: TGTGCCAGCAGCAAAGTGGACATCGAGCAGTACTTC
cdr3_length: 15; d_call: NA; j_call: TRBJ2-5; clone_size: many; v_call: TRBV10-1; cdr3_aa: CASYFRTANQETQYF; cdr3_nt: TGCGCCAGCTATTTTCGGACAGCCAACCAAGAGACCCAGTACTTC
cdr3_length: 13; d_call: TRBD1; j_call: TRBJ1-5; clone_size: few; v_call: TRBV6-1; cdr3_aa: CASGQGGNQPQHF; cdr3_nt: TGTGCCAGCGGACAGGGAGGGAATCAGCCCCAGCATTTT
cdr3_length: 12; d_call: TRBD1; j_call: TRBJ1-2; clone_size: many; v_call: TRBV6-5; cdr3_aa: CASTGTASSYTF; cdr3_nt: TGTGCCAGTACCGGGACAGCCTCTTCCTACACCTTC
cdr3_length: 17; d_call: NA; j_call: TRBJ1-1; clone_size: few; v_call: TRBV3-1; cdr3_aa: CASTSRWRGRRNTEAFF; cdr3_nt: TGCGCCAGCACCTCGCGTTGGCGGGGGCGTAGGAACACTGAAGCTTTCTTT
cdr3_length: 15; d_call: TRBD2; j_call: TRBJ2-7; clone_size: few; v_call: TRBV20-1; cdr3_aa: CSAPPGLAGSYEQYF; cdr3_nt: TGCAGTGCTCCCCCAGGACTAGCGGGATCTTACGAGCAGTACTTC
cdr3_length: 15; d_call: TRBD1; j_call: TRBJ1-1; clone_size: many; v_call: TRBV9; cdr3_aa: CASSVIGQGNTEAFF; cdr3_nt: TGTGCCAGCAGCGTAATAGGACAGGGGAACACTGAAGCTTTCTTT
cdr3_length: 14; d_call: TRBD1; j_call: TRBJ1-2; clone_size: many; v_call: TRBV20-1; cdr3_aa: CSATRDRGGYGYTF; cdr3_nt: TGCAGTGCAACCCGGGACAGGGGGGGCTATGGCTACACCTTC
cdr3_length: 18; d_call: NA; j_call: TRBJ2-6; clone_size: few; v_call: TRBV11-2; cdr3_aa: CASSLRQSPSSGANVLTF; cdr3_nt: TGTGCCAGCAGCTTAAGGCAGAGCCCAAGCTCTGGGGCCAACGTCCTGACTTTC